The 17 T cell receptor beta chains below come from one sample, sequenced in a study of PD-L1 blockade in urothelial cancer. The sample's time point: peripheral blood 6 weeks after treatment start. Some clones are missing from TCRdb's copy, which holds only in-frame ones; the method was immunoSEQ multiplex PCR. The sample yields around 69,000 clones, less than 95% seen once. The specimen comprised PBMCs, sampled around atezolizumab (anti-PD-L1) treatment. The receptors were sampled from a woman at least 80 years old with urothelial cancer.

The rearrangement joins TRBV6-5 to TRBJ2-7; 7 bases agree with TRBD2. There are 15 residues in the CDR3. After removal of 6 bases from V and 2 bases from J, the junction contained 10 bases not matched to a gene. Germline V CDR1 and CDR2: MNHEY, SVGAGI. The CDR3 nucleotides read TGTGCCAGCAGCTCACCAGGCGGGAGCGCCTACGAGCAGTACTTC. It yields the protein CASSSPGGSAYEQYF.

This rearrangement joins TRBV7-2 to TRBJ2-1, with 13 bases lining up with TRBD2. The CDR3 covers 17 residues. V trimming: 0 bases; J trimming: 10 bases; junction bases outside the gene matches: 9. Germline CDR1 SGHTA, CDR2 FQGNSA. For the CDR3, the DNA is TGTGCCAGCAGCTTAGCAGGGACTAGCGGGACCTCCCCCGAGCAGTTCTTC. Its translation is CASSLAGTSGTSPEQFF.

This clone was found a few times. The chain carries TRBV19 and TRBJ1-1; a weak D match, TRBD1 (6 bases). Germline V gene sequence: CDR1 LNHDA, CDR2 SQIVND (reference sequence). The CDR3 extends over 14 amino acids. V dropped 4 bases and J dropped 0 bases, with 9 bases sitting between them. The DNA of the CDR3 is TGTGCCAGTAGTAGGGGACAAGTGAACACTGAAGCTTTCTTT. This translates into CASSRGQVNTEAFF.

This clone was seen a handful of times. The CDR3 loop reads CASSFFEGQPQHF. CDR3 nucleotide sequence: TGTGCCAGCAGCTTTTTCGAGGGCCAGCCCCAGCATTTT. The chain uses TRBV7-2 and TRBJ1-5; D gene uncertain. Germline CDR1 and CDR2: SGHTA and FQGNSA. The CDR3 sequence is 13 residues long. Trimming took off 3 bases at V and 7 bases at J, with 10 bases between the two ends.

The V call is TRBV5-5, the J call TRBJ1-1; tentatively, D is TRBD1 (6 bases). Germline V gene data show CDR1 as SGHKS and CDR2 as YYEKEE (reference sequence). V lost 4 bases and J 1 base, leaving 11 bases between the germline ends. This CDR3 contains 14 residues. In DNA form, the CDR3 reads TGTGCCAGCAGCCCCCGGGGGGCGAACACTGAAGCTTTCTTT. This encodes CASSPRGANTEAFF.

This chain connects TRBV11-2 to TRBJ2-1; perhaps TRBD2 as D (5 bases). V was cut by 0 bases and J by 3 bases, with 12 bases left in between. Per germline, CDR1 SGHAT and CDR2 FQNNGV. The CDR3 loop spans 16 amino acids. In nucleotides, the CDR3 is TGTGCCAGCAGCTTAGATGCTACACGGGGCTACAATGAGCAGTTCTTC. It translates to CASSLDATRGYNEQFF.

The count of this clone is one. This chain's CDR3 is CASSAFGTVTEAFF. The CDR3 nucleotides read TGTGCCAGCAGCGCCTTTGGGACAGTCACTGAAGCTTTCTTT. The V call is TRBV7-9, the J call TRBJ1-1; 7 nucleotides line up with TRBD1. The CDR3 consists of 14 residues. J lost 4 bases, V lost 5 bases, and 7 bases had no gene match. Germline V gene lookup returns CDR1 SEHNR and CDR2 FQNEAQ (reference sequence).

This clone was counted once. The chain has TRBV19 and TRBJ1-5; 8 nucleotides match TRBD1. J was trimmed by 7 bases and V by 6 bases; bases with no gene match: 5. CDR1 and CDR2 from the germline V gene are LNHDA and SQIVND (reference sequence). The CDR3 covers 13 residues. CDR3 sequence: CASSQTGDQPQHF. CDR3 sequence (DNA): TGTGCCAGTAGCCAGACAGGGGACCAGCCCCAGCATTTT.

The J gene is TRBJ1-2, the V gene TRBV19, with 10 bases matching TRBD1. The ends lost 5 bases at V and 6 bases at J; junction bases unmatched: 9. In germline, CDR1 is LNHDA, CDR2 SQIVND (reference sequence). The length of the CDR3 is 15 residues. The CDR3 DNA sequence: TGTGCCAGTAGTCCTCTGACCGGGACAGGGGATGGCTACACCTTC. This encodes CASSPLTGTGDGYTF.

The V and J genes are TRBV2 and TRBJ2-7, with TRBD1 as a possible D gene (5 bases). Germline lookup yields CDR1 SNHLY and CDR2 FYNNEI. This CDR3 comprises 11 residues. V dropped 8 bases and J dropped 12 bases, with 17 bases sitting between them. This chain's CDR3 is CASSPLRQTYF. CDR3 DNA sequence: TGTGCCAGCTCACCTCTCCGACAGACGTACTTC.

This sequence joins TRBV5-4 and TRBJ1-1; 9 bases agree with TRBD1. There are 13 residues in the CDR3. V lost 7 bases and J lost 6; bases outside the gene matches: 7. The germline gives CDR1 SGHNT, CDR2 YYREEE (reference sequence). The CDR3 DNA follows: TGTGCCAGCCAAGTGGACAGGGGCTCTGAAGCTTTCTTT. Its protein product is CASQVDRGSEAFF. The whole variable domain, remainder taken from reference TRBV5-4 and TRBJ1-1, is ETGVTQSPTHLIKTRGQQVTLRCSSQSGHNTVSWYQQALGQGPQFIFQYYREEENGRGNFPPRFSGLQFPNYSSELNVNALELDDSALYLCASQVDRGSEAFFGQGTRLTVV.

This clone was picked up one time. V gene TRBV27 combines with J gene TRBJ2-2; the match to TRBD2 covers 10 bases. This CDR3 is built from 15 residues. Trimming removed 7 bases from V and 6 bases from J; junction bases left unmatched: 8. Germline V lookup: CDR1 MNHEY, CDR2 SMNVEV (reference sequence). The CDR3 spells CASIGAGGRSGELFF. The CDR3 DNA follows: TGTGCCAGCATCGGAGCGGGAGGGCGGTCCGGGGAGCTGTTTTTT.

The V call is TRBV18, the J call TRBJ1-1, with TRBD1 matching over 7 bases. The germline V gene encodes CDR1 KGHSH and CDR2 LQKENI. V was pared by 6 bases and J by 6 bases, with 13 bases of the junction left unmatched. The CDR3 contains 15 residues. The CDR3 loop reads CASSLKGQTNAEAFF. DNA of the CDR3: TGTGCCAGCTCCCTCAAGGGACAGACCAACGCTGAAGCTTTCTTT.

This clone was seen once. The V and J genes are TRBV4-2 and TRBJ2-1, with 13 bases identical to TRBD2. The junction had 9 bases not matched to a gene; V was cut back by 4 bases and J by 6 bases. The CDR3 sequence is 17 residues long. CDR1 is LGHNA and CDR2 is YNFKEQ in the germline V gene. The CDR3 spells CASSPELAGGPSNEQFF. The CDR3, as DNA: TGTGCCAGCAGCCCGGAACTAGCGGGAGGGCCGAGCAATGAGCAGTTCTTC.

The V call is TRBV19, the J call TRBJ2-2; a weak D match, TRBD2 (7 bases). The CDR3 sequence is 16 residues long. Germline CDR1 and CDR2: LNHDA and SQIVND (reference sequence). V was clipped by 4 bases and J by 7 bases, with 19 bases between them. The CDR3 DNA reads TGTGCCAGTAGTACCTCCTCGGGGGGCCAAAACGGGGAGCTGTTTTTT. Its protein product is CASSTSSGGQNGELFF. Based on the CDR3 plus reference TRBV19 and TRBJ2-2, the full variable domain is DGGITQSPKYLFRKEGQNVTLSCEQNLNHDAMYWYRQDPGQGLRLIYYSQIVNDFQKGDIAEGYSVSREKKESFPLTVTSAQKNPTAFYLCASSTSSGGQNGELFFGEGSRLTVL.

This chain joins TRBV28 and TRBJ1-4; TRBD1 might be the D (5 bases). The ends were cut back, 5 bases at V and 7 bases at J, with 14 bases in the middle. The CDR3 has 14 amino acids. Germline V gene sequence: CDR1 MDHEN, CDR2 SYDVKM. The DNA of the CDR3 is TGTGCCAGCAGTCTACAATCAGGGTTTGAAAAACTGTTTTTT. Translation gives CASSLQSGFEKLFF.

This sequence joins TRBV11-2 and TRBJ1-5, with 7 bases fitting TRBD1. V lost 0 bases and J lost 9; bases outside the gene matches: 17. From germline, CDR1 is SGHAT and CDR2 FQNNGV. The CDR3 totals 18 residues. In DNA form, the CDR3 reads TGTGCCAGCAGCTTAGACGCTAGGACAGGAGTTCCCACGGGGCCCCAGCATTTT. Residues: CASSLDARTGVPTGPQHF.